What follows are 16 T cell receptor beta chains derived from one specimen sequenced in a study of T cell changes during pregnancy in multiple sclerosis. TCRdb keeps only in-frame clones here, not all; method: immunoSEQ multiplex PCR. The sample records fewer than 45,000 clones, over 85% being singletons. The sequencing here drew on CD4+ T cells from peripheral blood mononuclear cells, taken after pregnancy. The receptors were gathered from a female donor in good health, enrolled as a control in a pregnancy study.

Regarding this clone: At one of its ends the junction is not consistent with the germline gene, which may arise from a read error. The chain recombines TRBV6-1 with TRBJ2-7; 7 bases are shared with TRBD2. CDR1 is MNHNS and CDR2 is SASEGT in the germline V gene. There are 12 residues in the CDR3. CDR3 bases: TGTGCCAGCAGTGAAGCGCCGAGGGGAGGGAACTTC. Translated: CASSEAPRGGNF.

The chain is built from TRBV14 and TRBJ2-5; TRBD1 matches 7 bases. The CDR3 contains 16 residues. Germline CDR1 reads SGHDN; CDR2 reads FVKESK. The ends lost 1 base at V and 4 bases at J; junction bases unmatched: 9. The CDR3 bases are TGTGCCAGCAGCCAAGCTACAGGGGTCTGGGGAGAGACCCAGTACTTC. Protein product: CASSQATGVWGETQYF. Full variable domain (rest looked up from reference TRBV14 and TRBJ2-5): EAGVTQFPSHSVIEKGQTVTLRCDPISGHDNLYWYRRVMGKEIKFLLHFVKESKQDESGMPNNRFLAERTGGTYSTLKVQPAELEDSGVYFCASSQATGVWGETQYFGPGTRLLVL.

There are a few counts of this clone. This chain uses TRBV6-1 with TRBJ2-5, with 7 bases that match TRBD2. J lost 1 base, V lost 3 bases, and 20 bases had no gene match. The CDR3 totals 20 residues. CDR1 and CDR2 (germline): MNHNS, SASEGT. This CDR3 is CASSEGGILLAVPRQETQYF. For the CDR3, the DNA is TGTGCCAGCAGTGAGGGGGGGATCCTCCTAGCAGTTCCCCGCCAAGAGACCCAGTACTTC.

This chain links TRBV6-6 with TRBJ2-5; D might be TRBD2 (7 bases). V was clipped by 0 bases and J by 5 bases, with 16 bases between them. This CDR3 has 16 amino acids. Germline CDR1 MNHNY, CDR2 SVGAGI (reference sequence). The CDR3 nucleotides read TGTGCCAGCAGTTACTCGATGGCGGGGGCGGGCGAGACCCAGTACTTC. Translating it yields CASSYSMAGAGETQYF.

This sequence joins TRBV28 and TRBJ1-2, with 9 bases fitting TRBD1. The CDR3 spans 16 residues. Germline CDR1 reads MDHEN; CDR2 reads SYDVKM. J was trimmed by 2 bases and V by 1 base; bases with no gene match: 5. The CDR3 DNA follows: TGTGCCAGCAGTTTATTTCGACAGGGGGAAAACTATGGCTACACCTTC. It translates to CASSLFRQGENYGYTF.

V is TRBV29-1 and J is TRBJ2-1; no clear D. V lost 6 bases, J lost 7 bases, and 7 bases lay in between. The CDR3 has 10 residues. Germline V gene data show CDR1 as SQVTM and CDR2 as ANQGSEA. In nucleotides, the CDR3 is TGCAGCGTCGCAGAAAATGAGCAGTTCTTC. Amino acid sequence: CSVAENEQFF.

This chain uses TRBV9 with TRBJ2-7; TRBD2 matches at 12 bases. The CDR3 has 16 residues. The V and J ends lost 6 bases and 2 bases, in that order; junction bases with no gene match: 9. The germline V gene encodes CDR1 SGDLS and CDR2 YYNGEE. The CDR3 bases are TGTGCCAGCAACTCGAGAGGACTAGCGGGGCCCTACGAGCAGTACTTC. Translated, it gives CASNSRGLAGPYEQYF.

The V call is TRBV9, the J call TRBJ2-5, with 14 bases fitting TRBD2. The CDR3 loop spans 17 amino acids. V was pared by 3 bases and J by 2 bases, with 6 bases of the junction left unmatched. In germline, CDR1 is SGDLS, CDR2 YYNGEE. CDR3 amino acids: CASSDGLAGGLQETQYF. For the CDR3, the DNA is TGTGCCAGCAGCGATGGACTAGCGGGGGGTTTGCAAGAGACCCAGTACTTC.

The rearrangement links TRBV27 to TRBJ1-4; 10 bases map to TRBD1. V lost 6 bases and J lost 3; bases outside the gene matches: 7. Germline loops: CDR1 MNHEY, CDR2 SMNVEV (reference sequence). This CDR3 contains 16 residues. The CDR3 protein is CASRKTGQGSNEKLFF. CDR3 DNA sequence: TGTGCCAGCAGAAAAACGGGACAGGGGTCTAATGAAAAACTGTTTTTT. Combining the CDR3 with reference TRBV27 and TRBJ1-4 gives the whole variable domain EAQVTQNPRYLITVTGKKLTVTCSQNMNHEYMSWYRQDPGLGLRQIYYSMNVEVTDKGDVPEGYKVSRKEKRNFPLILESPSPNQTSLYFCASRKTGQGSNEKLFFGSGTQLSVL.

The V gene is TRBV6-5, the J gene TRBJ1-1; D is ambiguous. Trimming took off 2 bases at V and 4 bases at J, with 11 bases between the two ends. CDR1 and CDR2 (germline): MNHEY, SVGAGI. The CDR3 extends over 14 amino acids. CDR3: CASSYEARGTEAFF. CDR3 in DNA: TGTGCCAGCAGTTACGAGGCCCGGGGCACTGAAGCTTTCTTT.

This chain uses TRBV6-1 with TRBJ1-5; weak D call: TRBD1 (6 bases). This CDR3 is built from 17 residues. The germline CDR1 and CDR2 sequences are MNHNS and SASEGT. V gave up 3 bases and J gave up 2 bases, with 17 bases separating them. The CDR3 protein is CASSEWPTRGGNQPQHF. The CDR3 DNA is TGTGCCAGCAGTGAGTGGCCGACCAGGGGAGGCAATCAGCCCCAGCATTTT.

This clone has just a few counts. This chain joins TRBV14 and TRBJ2-1; 7 bases agree with TRBD2. The V and J ends lost 2 bases and 6 bases, in that order; junction bases with no gene match: 4. Per the germline V gene, CDR1 is SGHDN and CDR2 is FVKESK. The CDR3 totals 14 residues. The CDR3 loop is CASSQLLATNEQFF. The CDR3 region has the DNA TGTGCCAGCAGCCAACTACTAGCGACCAATGAGCAGTTCTTC.

This chain uses TRBV9 with TRBJ2-7; D might be TRBD1 (5 bases). In germline, CDR1 is SGDLS, CDR2 YYNGEE. V lost 0 bases and J 4 bases, leaving 14 bases between the germline ends. This CDR3 is 15 amino acids long. The CDR3 DNA is TGTGCCAGCAGCGTAGGGGCCCAGGGCGCGTACGAGCAGTACTTC. Amino acids: CASSVGAQGAYEQYF.

In nucleotides, the CDR3 is TGTGCCAGCAGCACATCGCCAGGGGAAGGGAAGACTGAAGCTTTCTTT. Its translation is CASSTSPGEGKTEAFF. The rearrangement uses TRBV5-6 and TRBJ1-1; tentatively, D is TRBD1 (6 bases). Germline V gives CDR1 SGHDT, CDR2 YYEEEE. V shed 4 bases and J shed 5 bases, with 21 bases lying between them. The CDR3 extends over 16 amino acids.

This clone is medium-sized in the sample. The chain uses TRBV28 and TRBJ1-5; D uncertain. The CDR3 length is 15 residues. Germline V gene data show CDR1 as MDHEN and CDR2 as SYDVKM. Trimming pared 7 bases from V and 3 bases from J, leaving 16 bases between. Written as DNA, the CDR3 is TGTGCCAGCAAAATTGGGCAGGTCAACAATCAGCCCCAGCATTTT. It encodes CASKIGQVNNQPQHF.

The chain has TRBV11-2 and TRBJ2-1, with TRBD2 matching over 10 bases. V gave up 5 bases and J gave up 6 bases; unmatched junction bases: 13. This CDR3 spans 17 amino acids. CDR1 SGHAT and CDR2 FQNNGV come from the germline V gene. The CDR3: CASSHSVRSGGFNEQFF. The CDR3 region has the DNA TGTGCCAGCAGCCACTCAGTACGTAGCGGGGGGTTCAATGAGCAGTTCTTC.